The clone carrying this T cell receptor beta chain turned up a few times. Its matching antigen is unknown. A single base separates this from a much larger clone, so it may be a read error. No conserved phenylalanine or tryptophan is present at the end of the CDR3, so a read error is the likely explanation. This entry belongs to a study of metastatic and nonmetastatic thyroid tumors. Overall study findings and caveats: As reported, TCR beta diversity in blood and tumor was significantly higher in malignant thyroid tumors than in benign nodules.

Trimming pared 4 bases from V and 8 bases from J, leaving 12 bases between. This CDR3 has 13 amino acids. Thyroid surgery took place with no prior treatment in any patient. In the source study's methods: A classifier of distant metastasis in papillary thyroid cancer was built from CDR3 differences (across clinicopathological groups). TCRdb reprocessed the PCR reads using MiXCR. These V and J calls are TCRdb output, not the study's own analysis. The sample has around 20,000 clones, approximately 9.9% seen once. V and J are TRBV12-3 or TRBV12-4 and TRBJ2-4; D possibly corresponds to TRBD2 (5 bases). This receptor was taken from a female donor with papillary thyroid cancer or a benign thyroid nodule (not recorded which). Some clones in this sample may be carry-over from other donors' samples. Sample: blood. This CDR3 is CASSWSSLDIQYL. CDR3 bases: TGTGCCAGCAGTTGGTCTAGCCTTGACATTCAGTACCTC.